One and the same sample provided the 25 T cell receptor beta chains below, sequenced in a study of T cell repertoires in ileal Crohn's disease. Stated time point: neoterminal ileum biopsy at postoperative endoscopy, about 6 months after surgery. Generated by immunoSEQ multiplex PCR, the TCRdb table keeps only in-frame clones and is missing some. The data show 9,500 to 15,000 clones, with roughly 80% seen just once and about 11% held by the top ten. Sample: ileal tissue. The receptors were gathered from an adult with Crohn's disease.

The rearrangement links TRBV7-3 to TRBJ1-1; D gene unclear. V dropped 1 base and J dropped 5 bases, with 11 bases sitting between them. The germline gives CDR1 SGHTA, CDR2 FQGTGA. The CDR3 loop spans 14 amino acids. CDR3 coding DNA: TGTGCCAGCAGCTTAAGGGCTGAAGGAACTGAAGCTTTCTTT. It encodes CASSLRAEGTEAFF.

V is TRBV18 and J is TRBJ2-7, with 9 bases aligning to TRBD2. CDR3 length equals 16 residues. Germline V CDR1 and CDR2: KGHSH, LQKENI. V was pared by 3 bases and J by 4 bases, with 10 bases of the junction left unmatched. This CDR3 reads CASSPPGLAGSYEQYF. The CDR3 DNA reads as TGTGCCAGCTCACCCCCCGGGCTAGCGGGGTCATACGAGCAGTACTTC. Filled out from reference TRBV18 and TRBJ2-7, the complete variable domain reads NAGVMQNPRHLVRRRGQEARLRCSPMKGHSHVYWYRQLPEEGLKFMVYLQKENIIDESGMPKERFSAEFPKEGPSILRIQQVVRGDSAAYFCASSPPGLAGSYEQYFGPGTRLTVT.

The chain recombines TRBV30 with TRBJ2-3; possibly TRBD2 for D (7 bases). The V gene lost 0 bases and the J gene lost 3 bases, with 13 bases spanning the gap. Germline CDR1 is GTSNPN and CDR2 is SVGIG (reference sequence). The CDR3 totals 15 residues. DNA for the CDR3: TGTGCCTGGAGTGTACGGGGGGCTCGGACAGATACGCAGTATTTT. Translated: CAWSVRGARTDTQYF.

The sample holds a few counts of this clone. The genes are TRBV19 and TRBJ1-2; 11 bases align to TRBD1. This CDR3 has 15 amino acids. V lost 8 bases, J lost 4 bases, and 9 bases stayed unmatched. Germline V gives CDR1 LNHDA, CDR2 SQIVND (reference sequence). The CDR3 region is CASCPGTGGGYGYTF. CDR3 nucleotide sequence: TGTGCCAGTTGCCCCGGGACAGGGGGTGGCTATGGCTACACCTTC.

The V call is TRBV30, the J call TRBJ2-5, with TRBD1 identical over 9 bases. The V gene end was trimmed by 7 bases and the J gene end by 5 bases; junction bases not matched to a gene: 8. The CDR3 consists of 13 residues. Germline CDR1 GTSNPN, CDR2 SVGIG (reference sequence). CDR3 DNA sequence: TGTGCCTCCAACAGGGGGCTTGGGGAGACCCAGTACTTC. It specifies CASNRGLGETQYF.

Only a few counts were recorded for this clone. The V call is TRBV7-9, the J call TRBJ1-4; D is perhaps TRBD1 (6 bases). V was clipped by 3 bases and J by 7 bases, with 12 bases between them. CDR3 length: 14 amino acids. Germline loops: CDR1 SEHNR, CDR2 FQNEAQ (reference sequence). The chain's CDR3 is CASSFLRDIEKLFF. The CDR3 DNA reads TGTGCCAGCAGCTTTCTCCGGGACATTGAAAAACTGTTTTTT.

V and J are TRBV30 and TRBJ1-2; 7 bases line up with TRBD1. This CDR3 is 12 amino acids long. CDR1 and CDR2 (germline): GTSNPN, SVGIG (reference sequence). The CDR3 spells CATGAGGLGYTF. CDR3 sequence (DNA): TGTGCTACGGGGGCAGGGGGTCTTGGCTACACCTTC.

The chain combines TRBV9 with TRBJ1-6; 10 positions match TRBD1. This CDR3 is 13 amino acids long. The germline CDR1 and CDR2 sequences are SGDLS and YYNGEE. The V gene end was trimmed by 4 bases and the J gene end by 13 bases; junction bases not matched to a gene: 5. CDR3 nucleotides: TGTGCCAGCAGCCTGGGGGACAGGGGTCCCCTCCACTTT. It codes for CASSLGDRGPLHF.

The chain links TRBV27 to TRBJ1-5; unclear D gene. This CDR3 has 11 residues. Germline lookup yields CDR1 MNHEY and CDR2 SMNVEV (reference sequence). V was trimmed by 3 bases and J by 7 bases, leaving 4 bases between them. The CDR3 sequence is CASSFGQPQHF. Written as DNA, the CDR3 is TGTGCCAGCAGTTTTGGCCAGCCCCAGCATTTT.

CDR3 residues: CASSLSEIYTF. The CDR3 region has the DNA TGTGCCAGCAGTTTATCGGAGATCTACACCTTC. This chain uses TRBV28 with TRBJ1-2, with D hard to call. CDR1 MDHEN and CDR2 SYDVKM come from the germline V gene. Trimming took off 1 base at V and 10 bases at J, with 7 bases between the two ends. The CDR3 runs 11 residues.

The chain couples TRBV15 to TRBJ2-7, with a weak D call TRBD2 (7 bases). The CDR3 has 17 residues. In germline, CDR1 is LNHNV, CDR2 YYDKDF (reference sequence). Trimming took 3 bases from V and 3 from J, leaving 21 bases between them. In nucleotides, the CDR3 is TGTGCCACCAGCAGTAATCGAGCGGGACATCGGTACTACGAGCAGTACTTC. It specifies CATSSNRAGHRYYEQYF.

As DNA, the CDR3 is TGTGCCAGCAGTGACAAGCCGGGACTGGGACTAGATACGCAGTATTTT. It is translated as CASSDKPGLGLDTQYF. The chain joins TRBV6-1 to TRBJ2-3; tentatively, D is TRBD2 (6 bases). The CDR3 extends over 16 amino acids. Trimming took off 3 bases at V and 5 bases at J, with 18 bases between the two ends. CDR1 is MNHNS, CDR2 SASEGT, per germline.

This chain connects TRBV5-4 to TRBJ2-2; D is possibly TRBD2 (7 bases). The CDR3 is 16 amino acids. V was pared by 1 base and J by 6 bases, with 16 bases between. The germline V gene encodes CDR1 SGHNT and CDR2 YYREEE (reference sequence). In nucleotides, the CDR3 is TGTGCCAGCAGCTTGAAGGGCGGAGGGGGGGCCGGGGAGCTGTTTTTT. Protein: CASSLKGGGGAGELFF.

The chain employs TRBV4-1 and TRBJ2-2; D perhaps matches TRBD2 (6 bases). V gave up 3 bases and J gave up 4 bases, with 9 bases separating them. The CDR3 is made up of 14 amino acids. In germline, CDR1 is MGHRA, CDR2 YSYEKL. The CDR3: CASSHTLATGELFF. The DNA of the CDR3 is TGCGCCAGCAGCCATACACTAGCCACCGGGGAGCTGTTTTTT.

This chain uses TRBV30 with TRBJ2-4, with D maybe TRBD2 (5 bases). The V gene lost 5 bases and the J gene lost 0 bases, with 5 bases spanning the gap. Germline CDR1 and CDR2: GTSNPN and SVGIG (reference sequence). This CDR3 region has 12 residues. Written as DNA, the CDR3 is TGTGCCTGGGGGAGAGCCAAAAACATTCAGTACTTC. It is translated as CAWGRAKNIQYF.

The chain links TRBV10-2 to TRBJ2-7; 9 bases are shared with TRBD1. The junction had 8 bases not matched to a gene; V was cut back by 6 bases and J by 5 bases. The germline V gene encodes CDR1 WSHSY and CDR2 SAAADI. CDR3 length: 14 amino acids. CDR3 sequence (DNA): TGCGCCAGCAGGGAGGGACAGGGAGTACACGAGCAGTACTTC. This codes for CASREGQGVHEQYF.

The V call is TRBV25-1, the J call TRBJ2-7; possible D gene TRBD1, 6 bases. CDR1 and CDR2 from the germline V gene are MGHDK and SYGVNS. V lost 3 bases and J 7 bases, leaving 16 bases between the germline ends. The CDR3 consists of 14 residues. The CDR3 sequence is CASSELLPGTEQYF. As DNA, the CDR3 is TGTGCCAGCAGTGAGCTACTTCCGGGGACAGAGCAGTACTTC.

The V call is TRBV29-1, the J call TRBJ1-1, with 7 bases that match TRBD1. Germline V gene data show CDR1 as SQVTM and CDR2 as ANQGSEA. Germline trimming cut 7 bases from V and 2 bases from J; bases unmatched to any gene: 4. This CDR3 is built from 12 residues. The CDR3 loop reads CSARDSNTEAFF. As DNA, the CDR3 is TGCAGCGCGCGGGACAGTAACACTGAAGCTTTCTTT.

The chain carries TRBV15 and TRBJ2-7; TRBD1 agrees at 11 bases. CDR3 length equals 13 residues. Germline-derived CDR1 and CDR2 are LNHNV and YYDKDF (reference sequence). The V segment lost 5 bases and the J segment 7 bases; nucleotides outside the gene matches: 4. CDR3 sequence: CATSPRDRGEQYF. The CDR3 coding sequence is TGTGCCACCAGCCCCAGGGACAGGGGGGAGCAGTACTTC.

This sequence joins TRBV20-1 and TRBJ2-3; D is ambiguous. The length of the CDR3 is 11 residues. Trimming removed 6 bases from V and 8 bases from J, with 12 bases in between. CDR1 is DFQATT, CDR2 SNEGSKA, per germline (reference sequence). CDR3 residues: CSAGWVGTQYF. The CDR3 DNA is TGCAGTGCGGGCTGGGTGGGTACGCAGTATTTT.

V usage is TRBV7-9 and J usage is TRBJ2-6; a weak D match, TRBD2 (5 bases). The CDR3 has 15 amino acids. Germline CDR1 is SEHNR and CDR2 is FQNEAQ (reference sequence). Trimming removed 5 bases from V and 2 bases from J, with 10 bases in between. DNA for the CDR3: TGTGCCAGCAGCATAACTAGTACTGGGGCCAACGTCCTGACTTTC. Amino acids: CASSITSTGANVLTF.

The V call is TRBV9, the J call TRBJ1-2, with 11 bases matching TRBD1. Germline CDR1 SGDLS, CDR2 YYNGEE. J lost 6 bases, V lost 2 bases, and 6 bases had no gene match. The length of the CDR3 is 15 residues. CDR3 amino acids: CASSVSWDRGNGYTF. CDR3 DNA sequence: TGTGCCAGCAGCGTGTCTTGGGACAGGGGGAATGGCTACACCTTC.

This chain links TRBV28 with TRBJ1-1; possible D gene TRBD1, 6 bases. Looked up from germline, CDR1 is MDHEN and CDR2 is SYDVKM. The CDR3 extends over 14 amino acids. The ends were cut back, 6 bases at V and 7 bases at J, with 18 bases in the middle. The DNA for the CDR3 is TGTGCCAGCAGGTTAATCGCACAGGGAAATGAAGCTTTCTTT. Translated, it gives CASRLIAQGNEAFF.

The chain joins TRBV15 to TRBJ2-2, with TRBD2 matching over 11 bases. This CDR3 comprises 19 residues. In germline, CDR1 is LNHNV, CDR2 YYDKDF (reference sequence). The J segment lost 2 bases and the V segment lost 5 bases, leaving 13 bases of the junction unmatched. The CDR3: CATSRIRLAGGGNTGELFF. CDR3 nucleotide sequence: TGTGCCACCAGCCGCATCAGATTAGCGGGGGGGGGAAACACCGGGGAGCTGTTTTTT.

This clone has only a few counts. The genes are TRBV19 and TRBJ1-2; 9 nucleotides align to TRBD1. The CDR3 extends over 18 amino acids. Germline V CDR1 and CDR2: LNHDA, SQIVND (reference sequence). With V trimmed by 4 bases and J by 4 bases, 16 bases remained unmatched. As DNA, the CDR3 is TGTGCCAGTAGTAGGGTGAATGGACAGGGGAGTTACCTCTATGGCTACACCTTC. This sequence encodes CASSRVNGQGSYLYGYTF.